The sequence of this TCR beta chain was determined in a study of T cells in Graves' hyperthyroidism and ophthalmopathy. This clonotype was seen at least ten times. Germline V gene sequence: CDR1 KGHSH, CDR2 LQKENI. CDR3 length: 14 amino acids. V lost 3 bases and J lost 8, with 16 bases in between. Using RNA transcripts as the source, TCR beta CDR3 regions were amplified. First-round RT-PCR of the TCR CDR3 relied on the HTBI primer set. Each CDR3 protein is one row after TCRdb ran MiXCR on the multiplex PCR reads. The sample shows 300,000 to 450,000 distinct CDR3 sequences, more than 12% of them seen only once. Ophthalmopathy in the patients scored at least 3 on Clinical Activity Score and at least 4 on NOSPECS grade, lasting under 3 months.

The V gene is TRBV18, the J gene TRBJ1-2, with D tentatively TRBD1 (5 bases). Sequencing used blood. This receptor was obtained from a woman in her 30s with Graves' ophthalmopathy. The CDR3: CASSPYETDQGYTF. Here the CDR3 DNA reads TGTGCCAGCTCACCCTACGAGACAGATCAGGGCTACACCTTC.